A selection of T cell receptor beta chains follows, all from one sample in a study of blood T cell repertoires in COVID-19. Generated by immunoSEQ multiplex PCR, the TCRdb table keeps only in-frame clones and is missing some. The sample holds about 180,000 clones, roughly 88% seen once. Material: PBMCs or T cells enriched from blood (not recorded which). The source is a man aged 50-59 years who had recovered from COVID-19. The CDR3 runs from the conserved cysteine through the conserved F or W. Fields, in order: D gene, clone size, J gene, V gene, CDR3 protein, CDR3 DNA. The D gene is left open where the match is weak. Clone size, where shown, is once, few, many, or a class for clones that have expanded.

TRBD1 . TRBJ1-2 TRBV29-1 CSVDMIDRGNYGYTF TGCAGCGTTGACATGATAGACAGGGGGAACTATGGCTACACCTTC
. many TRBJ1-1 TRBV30 CAWSVSPGVGAEAFF TGTGCCTGGAGTGTAAGTCCAGGGGTAGGAGCTGAAGCTTTCTTT
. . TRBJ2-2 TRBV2 CASTRGKNTGELFF TGTGCCAGCACTAGGGGCAAGAACACCGGGGAGCTGTTTTTT
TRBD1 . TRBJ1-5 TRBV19 CASSIRQGLDQPQHF TGTGCCAGTAGTATTCGACAGGGTTTAGATCAGCCCCAGCATTTT
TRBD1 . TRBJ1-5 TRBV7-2 CASSLAGQGAKGQPQHF TGTGCCAGCAGCTTAGCGGGACAGGGGGCAAAGGGACAGCCCCAGCATTTT
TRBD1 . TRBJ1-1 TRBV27 CASSLYPGGGTEAFF TGTGCCAGCAGTTTATATCCAGGGGGCGGCACTGAAGCTTTCTTT
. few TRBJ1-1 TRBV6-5 CASKVEGNTEAFF TGTGCCAGCAAGGTCGAGGGGAACACTGAAGCTTTCTTT
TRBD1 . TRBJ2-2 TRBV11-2 CARIIQGVNTGELFF TGTGCCAGGATTATACAGGGGGTCAACACCGGGGAGCTGTTTTTT
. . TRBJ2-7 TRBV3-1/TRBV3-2 CASSLGEYYEQYF TGTGCCAGCAGCCTCGGGGAGTACTACGAGCAGTACTTC
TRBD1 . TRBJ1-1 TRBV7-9 CASSPRTGDTEAFF TGTGCCAGCAGCCCACGGACAGGGGACACTGAAGCTTTCTTT
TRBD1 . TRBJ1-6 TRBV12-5 CASGLVLTGGPSYNSPLHF TGTGCTAGTGGTTTGGTACTCACAGGGGGTCCCTCCTATAATTCACCCCTCCACTTT
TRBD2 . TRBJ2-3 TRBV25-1 CASRNSGGRTDTQYF TGTGCCAGCAGGAATAGCGGGGGTAGAACAGATACGCAGTATTTT
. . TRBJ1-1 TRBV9 CASSVDSGSTGAEAFF TGTGCCAGCAGCGTAGATTCGGGTTCGACCGGAGCTGAAGCTTTCTTT
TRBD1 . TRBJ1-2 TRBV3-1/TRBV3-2 CASSQLRDRQIYGYTF TGTGCCAGCAGCCAACTTCGGGACAGGCAGATTTATGGCTACACCTTC
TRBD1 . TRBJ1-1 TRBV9 CASSVGTGASNTEAFF TGTGCCAGCAGCGTTGGGACAGGGGCGTCGAACACTGAAGCTTTCTTT